This is a list of T cell receptor beta chains from one sample in a study of T cell repertoires in cytomegalovirus infection. The antigens these receptors bind are not known. TCRdb passed the reads through MiXCR, listing each CDR3 protein once. Among 750,000 to 950,000 distinct CDR3 sequences listed, about 27% were seen once. The sample here was cultured CD8+ T cells from PBMCs, taken from culture after CMV antigen stimulation. The receptors derive from a human donor in good health (CMV status not recorded). Some clones in this sample may be carry-over from other donors' samples. Both conserved end residues are part of each CDR3. Fields, in order: clone size, J gene, D gene, V gene, CDR3 DNA, CDR3 protein. The D gene is left open where the match is weak. Some rows have no size entry. The others give once, few or many, or a class for an expanded clone.

clone size: NA
J gene: TRBJ1-2
D gene: NA
V gene: TRBV12-3/TRBV12-4
CDR3 DNA: TGTGCCAGCAGTCCGGGACACCTAGTCTATGGCTACACCTTC
CDR3 protein: CASSPGHLVYGYTF

clone size: NA
J gene: TRBJ2-1
D gene: NA
V gene: TRBV20-1
CDR3 DNA: TGCAGTGCTAGAAACCTTCCAGGGGAAAGCGGGGATTATCTACGCTCCTACAATGAGCAGTTCTTC
CDR3 protein: CSARNLPGESGDYLRSYNEQFF

clone size: NA
J gene: TRBJ2-1
D gene: NA
V gene: TRBV10-2
CDR3 DNA: TGCGCCAGCAGTGAAACCACAGAGGATGATGAGCAGTTCTTC
CDR3 protein: CASSETTEDDEQFF

clone size: few
J gene: TRBJ2-1
D gene: TRBD2
V gene: TRBV24-1
CDR3 DNA: TGTGCCACCAGCGACCGACGGGGGGGATGGAATGAGCAGTTCTTC
CDR3 protein: CATSDRRGGWNEQFF

clone size: few
J gene: TRBJ2-3
D gene: NA
V gene: TRBV19
CDR3 DNA: TGTGCCAGTAGTATAGAAGGGGACTCCGCAGATACGCAGTATTTT
CDR3 protein: CASSIEGDSADTQYF

clone size: many
J gene: TRBJ1-2
D gene: NA
V gene: TRBV27
CDR3 DNA: TGTGCCAGCAGTTCCAGGGCCTCGGATGGCTACACCTTC
CDR3 protein: CASSSRASDGYTF

clone size: once
J gene: TRBJ2-1
D gene: NA
V gene: TRBV20-1
CDR3 DNA: TGCAGTGCTAGAGGCACGAGACCAAATGAGCAGTTCTTC
CDR3 protein: CSARGTRPNEQFF

clone size: few
J gene: TRBJ2-2
D gene: TRBD2
V gene: TRBV7-8
CDR3 DNA: TGTGCCGGAGCGGGGGCCAACACCGGGGAGCTGTTTTTT
CDR3 protein: CAGAGANTGELFF

clone size: NA
J gene: TRBJ2-1
D gene: NA
V gene: TRBV4-3
CDR3 DNA: TGCGCCAGCAGCCAAGAACCTAGACTTTTCTCCTACAATGAGCAGTTCTTC
CDR3 protein: CASSQEPRLFSYNEQFF

clone size: few
J gene: TRBJ2-3
D gene: TRBD2
V gene: TRBV6-2/TRBV6-3
CDR3 DNA: TGTGCCAGCAGTTACCAGCGGGGGCCCCCCACAGATACGCAGTATTTT
CDR3 protein: CASSYQRGPPTDTQYF

clone size: NA
J gene: TRBJ2-7
D gene: TRBD2
V gene: TRBV7-6
CDR3 DNA: TGTGCTAGCAGCTTAGAGATAGCGGGGGCCACCTACGAGCAGTACTTC
CDR3 protein: CASSLEIAGATYEQYF

clone size: medium-sized
J gene: TRBJ1-5
D gene: NA
V gene: TRBV7-2
CDR3 DNA: TGTGCCAGCAGCTTAAACCCCCAAGGGCTACGGCAGCCCCAGCATTTT
CDR3 protein: CASSLNPQGLRQPQHF

clone size: NA
J gene: TRBJ2-2
D gene: NA
V gene: TRBV24-1
CDR3 DNA: TGTGCCACCAGTGATTCCACCGGGGAGCTGTTTTTT
CDR3 protein: CATSDSTGELFF

clone size: NA
J gene: TRBJ2-5
D gene: TRBD2
V gene: TRBV7-8
CDR3 DNA: TGTGCCAGCACCCAAGCGGGGGGGCCTCAAGAGACCCAGTACTTC
CDR3 protein: CASTQAGGPQETQYF

clone size: NA
J gene: TRBJ1-2
D gene: NA
V gene: TRBV6-4
CDR3 DNA: TGTGCCAGCAGTGAATACATAGCCTATGGCTACACCTTC
CDR3 protein: CASSEYIAYGYTF

clone size: NA
J gene: TRBJ2-1
D gene: NA
V gene: TRBV5-6
CDR3 DNA: TGTGCCAGCAGCCTGTTCTGGGGTGAGCAGTTCTTC
CDR3 protein: CASSLFWGEQFF

clone size: NA
J gene: TRBJ1-1
D gene: NA
V gene: TRBV20-1
CDR3 DNA: TGCAGTGCTCCGCCCCGGCAAAAAGCTTTCTTT
CDR3 protein: CSAPPRQKAFF

clone size: NA
J gene: TRBJ1-2
D gene: NA
V gene: TRBV2
CDR3 DNA: TGTGCCAGCAGTGAAACTGCCATGTTAGGGATTAACTACACCTTC
CDR3 protein: CASSETAMLGINYTF

clone size: few
J gene: TRBJ2-2
D gene: NA
V gene: TRBV27
CDR3 DNA: TGTGCCAGCAGTTTCGACGGAGGGGGGTCCGGGGAGCTGTTTTTT
CDR3 protein: CASSFDGGGSGELFF

clone size: once
J gene: TRBJ1-5
D gene: NA
V gene: TRBV19
CDR3 DNA: TGTGCCAGTACCGAGAGGGGGTACAGCAATCAGCCCCAGCATTTT
CDR3 protein: CASTERGYSNQPQHF

clone size: once
J gene: TRBJ2-1
D gene: NA
V gene: TRBV19
CDR3 DNA: TGTGCCAGTAGTATAGATCCCCCGATCTTTCCCTACAATGAGCAGTTCTTC
CDR3 protein: CASSIDPPIFPYNEQFF

clone size: few
J gene: TRBJ1-2
D gene: NA
V gene: TRBV6-1
CDR3 DNA: TGTGCCAGCAGTGTCCTCTATATCCACACCTTC
CDR3 protein: CASSVLYIHTF

clone size: few
J gene: TRBJ2-6
D gene: TRBD1
V gene: TRBV7-9
CDR3 DNA: TGTGCCAGCAGCAGAACCGGGACAGGGGGCACCTCTGGGGCCAACGTCCTGACTTTC
CDR3 protein: CASSRTGTGGTSGANVLTF

clone size: few
J gene: TRBJ2-2
D gene: NA
V gene: TRBV12-3/TRBV12-4
CDR3 DNA: TGTGCCAGCACCCACTCTCGGGAGCTGTTTTTT
CDR3 protein: CASTHSRELFF

clone size: many
J gene: TRBJ2-1
D gene: NA
V gene: TRBV7-8
CDR3 DNA: TGTGCCAGCAGCTCAGCAGGAGGGCCATTTAACTACAATGAGCAGTTCTTC
CDR3 protein: CASSSAGGPFNYNEQFF

clone size: NA
J gene: TRBJ1-1
D gene: NA
V gene: TRBV7-9
CDR3 DNA: TGTGCCAGCAGCTTTGTTCCTCGGGCGATGAACACTGAAGCTTTCTTT
CDR3 protein: CASSFVPRAMNTEAFF

clone size: NA
J gene: TRBJ1-4
D gene: TRBD1
V gene: TRBV27
CDR3 DNA: TGTGCCAGCAGCACCGGGACAGGGTTGTTTAAACTGTTTTTT
CDR3 protein: CASSTGTGLFKLFF

clone size: NA
J gene: TRBJ2-1
D gene: NA
V gene: TRBV7-9
CDR3 DNA: TGTGCCAGCAGTTTAGAGGGATATGAGCAGTCCTTC
CDR3 protein: CASSLEGYEQSF

clone size: NA
J gene: TRBJ2-2
D gene: NA
V gene: TRBV2
CDR3 DNA: TGTGCCAGCATTGAGGAGCAGCCGAACACCGGGGAGCTGTTTTTT
CDR3 protein: CASIEEQPNTGELFF

clone size: NA
J gene: TRBJ1-1
D gene: NA
V gene: TRBV27
CDR3 DNA: TGTGCCAGCATCCCCGGGGGGCTGTACACTGAAGCTTTCTTT
CDR3 protein: CASIPGGLYTEAFF

clone size: NA
J gene: TRBJ2-7
D gene: NA
V gene: TRBV15
CDR3 DNA: TGTGCCACCAGCCCAGAAGGGGCGGGGACGAGCTCCTACGAGCAGTACTTC
CDR3 protein: CATSPEGAGTSSYEQYF

clone size: NA
J gene: TRBJ2-1
D gene: TRBD1
V gene: TRBV4-1
CDR3 DNA: TGCGCCAGCAGCCAAGATCACTGGACAGGGGATGAGCAGTTCTTC
CDR3 protein: CASSQDHWTGDEQFF

clone size: few
J gene: TRBJ2-7
D gene: TRBD1
V gene: TRBV6-6
CDR3 DNA: TGTGCCCTCACACCAGGGACAGGCTCCTACGAGCAGTACTTC
CDR3 protein: CALTPGTGSYEQYF

clone size: NA
J gene: TRBJ2-7
D gene: NA
V gene: TRBV3-1
CDR3 DNA: TGTGCCAGCAGCCAAGAGCCCGGACATCACTACGAGCAGTACTTC
CDR3 protein: CASSQEPGHHYEQYF

clone size: NA
J gene: TRBJ2-1
D gene: TRBD2
V gene: TRBV19
CDR3 DNA: TGTGCCAGTAGTATAGCCCCTAGCGGGGAGCAGTTCTTC
CDR3 protein: CASSIAPSGEQFF

clone size: few
J gene: TRBJ2-1
D gene: NA
V gene: TRBV2
CDR3 DNA: TGTGCCAGCAGTGAAGGAAGTTGGCAGGGTTACAATGAGCAGTTCTTC
CDR3 protein: CASSEGSWQGYNEQFF

clone size: few
J gene: TRBJ2-1
D gene: TRBD1
V gene: TRBV15
CDR3 DNA: TGTGCCACCAGCGGGGGACGGGGACAGGGGCTCAACAATGAGCAGTTCTTC
CDR3 protein: CATSGGRGQGLNNEQFF

clone size: NA
J gene: TRBJ1-1
D gene: TRBD1
V gene: TRBV27
CDR3 DNA: TGTGCCAGCAGTTTAGTGGGACAGGGAGGGAAAGCTTTCTTT
CDR3 protein: CASSLVGQGGKAFF

clone size: once
J gene: TRBJ2-7
D gene: TRBD1
V gene: TRBV10-3
CDR3 DNA: TGTGTTACCGGGACAGGGGCAAACTCCTACGAGCAGTACTTC
CDR3 protein: CVTGTGANSYEQYF

clone size: NA
J gene: TRBJ2-6
D gene: NA
V gene: TRBV7-9
CDR3 DNA: TGTGCCAGCAGCTCCTCGACTAGTCCTGGGGCCAACGTCCTGACTTTC
CDR3 protein: CASSSSTSPGANVLTF

clone size: NA
J gene: TRBJ1-5
D gene: NA
V gene: TRBV20-1
CDR3 DNA: TGCAGTGCTAGAGTCCTGGGGGGCGGGCAGCCCCAGCATTTT
CDR3 protein: CSARVLGGGQPQHF

clone size: few
J gene: TRBJ1-1
D gene: TRBD1
V gene: TRBV28
CDR3 DNA: TGTGCCAGCAGAGACACAGGGGGCACTGAAGCTTTCTTT
CDR3 protein: CASRDTGGTEAFF

clone size: NA
J gene: TRBJ2-2
D gene: TRBD1
V gene: TRBV7-9
CDR3 DNA: TGTGCCAGCATTCGTCCAACGACAGGGGGCCCGACCGGGGAGCTGTTATTT
CDR3 protein: CASIRPTTGGPTGELLF

clone size: NA
J gene: TRBJ2-4
D gene: NA
V gene: TRBV7-6
CDR3 DNA: TGTGCCAGCAGCTTTCCATCCCGCCGGGAGGCCAAAAACATTCAGTACTTC
CDR3 protein: CASSFPSRREAKNIQYF

clone size: NA
J gene: TRBJ2-1
D gene: NA
V gene: TRBV7-3
CDR3 DNA: TGTGCCAGCAGCACAAACAGGGTCAATGAGCAGTTCTTC
CDR3 protein: CASSTNRVNEQFF

clone size: few
J gene: TRBJ2-1
D gene: TRBD2
V gene: TRBV6-2/TRBV6-3
CDR3 DNA: TGTGCCAGCAGTGAAATAATAAAAGGGACTAGCGGGGGGTCCGCCTTTGGTGAGCAGTTCTTC
CDR3 protein: CASSEIIKGTSGGSAFGEQFF

clone size: NA
J gene: TRBJ1-1
D gene: NA
V gene: TRBV12-3/TRBV12-4
CDR3 DNA: TGTGCCAGCAGCAACCAGGGCCTCTGGGACACTGAAGCTTTCTTT
CDR3 protein: CASSNQGLWDTEAFF

clone size: NA
J gene: TRBJ2-2
D gene: NA
V gene: TRBV5-4
CDR3 DNA: TGTGCCACCTTAAATGCGAACACCGGGGAGCTGTTTTTT
CDR3 protein: CATLNANTGELFF

clone size: few
J gene: TRBJ2-5
D gene: NA
V gene: TRBV7-2
CDR3 DNA: TGTGCCAGCAGCGAACGGACTCAGCCGTGGACCCAGTACTTC
CDR3 protein: CASSERTQPWTQYF

clone size: NA
J gene: TRBJ1-5
D gene: NA
V gene: TRBV7-9
CDR3 DNA: TGTGCCAGCTCAGGGGAGAATCAGCCCCAGCATTTT
CDR3 protein: CASSGENQPQHF

clone size: NA
J gene: TRBJ2-4
D gene: NA
V gene: TRBV7-6
CDR3 DNA: TGTGCCAGCAGCTTAGGAGGGGCCGGGGCCAAAAACATTCAGTACTTC
CDR3 protein: CASSLGGAGAKNIQYF

clone size: few
J gene: TRBJ1-6
D gene: NA
V gene: TRBV28
CDR3 DNA: TGTGCCAGCAGTCCTTTGACCGGGATGGATTCACCCCTCCACTTT
CDR3 protein: CASSPLTGMDSPLHF

clone size: few
J gene: TRBJ2-7
D gene: TRBD1
V gene: TRBV6-1
CDR3 DNA: TGTGCCAGCAGTAACCCCGACAGGGCCGAGCAGTACTTC
CDR3 protein: CASSNPDRAEQYF

clone size: many
J gene: TRBJ2-3
D gene: TRBD2
V gene: TRBV6-4
CDR3 DNA: TGTGCCAGCAGTGACTCGCGGGGGGGCACAGATACGCAGTATTTT
CDR3 protein: CASSDSRGGTDTQYF

clone size: NA
J gene: TRBJ2-2
D gene: TRBD2
V gene: TRBV28
CDR3 DNA: TGTGCCAGCAGTTTAGATCCGTGGCTAGCGGTGAACACCGGGGAGCTGTTTTTT
CDR3 protein: CASSLDPWLAVNTGELFF